A single sample gave rise to the 14 T cell receptor beta chains below, sequenced in a study of blood T cell repertoires in COVID-19. Sequenced by immunoSEQ multiplex PCR; TCRdb stores in-frame clones only, minus some. The sample holds around 200,000 clones, about 87% seen once. The sequencing input was peripheral blood. The receptors were sampled from a man aged 35 to 55 with active or convalescent COVID-19.

V and J are TRBV11-3 and TRBJ2-4, with 10 nucleotides matching TRBD1. Germline values: CDR1 SGHNT, CDR2 YENEEA. The CDR3 loop spans 14 amino acids. After removal of 4 bases from V and 5 bases from J, the junction contained 2 bases not matched to a gene. CDR3 loop: CASSSGTGENIQYF. The CDR3 nucleotides read TGTGCCAGCAGCTCTGGGACAGGGGAAAACATTCAGTACTTC.

V gene TRBV2 combines with J gene TRBJ1-4; 8 bases fit TRBD1. Germline V gene sequence: CDR1 SNHLY, CDR2 FYNNEI. V was clipped by 7 bases and J by 5 bases; unmatched bases: 6. The CDR3 sequence is 14 residues long. The CDR3 here is CASNPDRANEKLFF. The CDR3 nucleotides are TGTGCCAGCAATCCGGACAGGGCAAATGAAAAACTGTTTTTT.

This chain links TRBV4-1 with TRBJ2-3; TRBD2 matches 9 bases. CDR1 is MGHRA, CDR2 YSYEKL, per germline. The CDR3 has 17 residues. V trimming: 1 base; J trimming: 7 bases; junction bases outside the gene matches: 12. This CDR3 reads CASSQAGTSQVGNTQYF. As DNA, the CDR3 is TGCGCCAGCAGCCAAGCCGGGACTAGCCAGGTTGGGAATACGCAGTATTTT.

CDR3 bases: TGTGCCAGTAGTCAGGTCCTGAACACTGAAGCTTTCTTT. As protein: CASSQVLNTEAFF. J is TRBJ1-1 and V is TRBV19; the D is unclear. Between the trimmed V and J ends, which lost 5 bases and 0 bases, there was a span of 7 bases. This CDR3 is built from 13 residues. Germline loops: CDR1 LNHDA, CDR2 SQIVND (reference sequence).

This sequence joins TRBV19 and TRBJ1-5; a weak D match, TRBD1 (6 bases). The germline gives CDR1 LNHDA, CDR2 SQIVND (reference sequence). The CDR3 sequence is 15 residues long. Trimming shortened V by 3 bases and J by 6 bases, and 15 bases separated the two germline ends. The CDR3 region has the DNA TGTGCCAGTAGTATGGGTCAGGGGTTGGGTCAGCCCCAGCATTTT. Translation: CASSMGQGLGQPQHF.

The chain carries TRBV10-3 and TRBJ1-1; D is unresolved. The V gene lost 2 bases and the J gene lost 7 bases, with 5 bases spanning the gap. Germline assignment: CDR1 ENHRY and CDR2 SYGVKD. The CDR3 consists of 11 residues. The CDR3 bases are TGTGCCATCAGTGAGCGCGATGAAGCTTTCTTT. It translates to CAISERDEAFF.

Only a few counts were recorded for this clone. The genes are TRBV10-1 and TRBJ2-7; possible D gene TRBD1, 5 bases. Germline V CDR1 and CDR2: WNHNN, SYGVQD (reference sequence). The CDR3 totals 13 residues. Deletions cut 6 bases from V and 3 bases from J, with 12 bases between. The CDR3 DNA is TGCGCCAGCAGCCAACATAGGGGCTACGAGCAGTACTTC. It yields the protein CASSQHRGYEQYF.

This clone was picked up a small number of times. The chain employs TRBV9 and TRBJ1-2, with D possibly being TRBD1 (6 bases). The CDR3 length is 13 residues. Germline CDR1 is SGDLS and CDR2 is YYNGEE. Deletions cut 4 bases from V and 6 bases from J, with 13 bases between. CDR3 in DNA: TGTGCCAGCAGCCGGACAGCGGGGGATGGCTACACCTTC. Amino acids: CASSRTAGDGYTF.

This chain connects TRBV6-6 to TRBJ1-4; TRBD1 agrees at 7 bases. Unmatched junction bases numbered 10, after V lost 5 bases and J lost 7 bases. Germline lookup yields CDR1 MNHNY and CDR2 SVGAGI (reference sequence). The CDR3 length is 15 residues. The chain's CDR3 is CASSQGDMSGEKLFF. DNA of the CDR3: TGTGCCAGCAGTCAGGGGGACATGTCAGGTGAAAAACTGTTTTTT.

In nucleotides, the CDR3 is TGTGCCAGCAGCCTGAGACTAGCGGGGGCAACAGATACGCAGTATTTT. It specifies CASSLRLAGATDTQYF. The rearrangement links TRBV13 to TRBJ2-3, with 12 bases matching TRBD2. After removal of 5 bases from V and 3 bases from J, the junction contained 6 bases not matched to a gene. CDR3 length: 16 amino acids. The germline V gene encodes CDR1 PRHDT and CDR2 FYEKMQ (reference sequence).

The V and J genes are TRBV5-5 and TRBJ1-1, with D possibly TRBD1 on 5 matching bases. Germline loops: CDR1 SGHKS, CDR2 YYEKEE (reference sequence). V lost 0 bases, J lost 1 base, and 16 bases lay in between. The CDR3 extends over 17 amino acids. The CDR3 DNA is TGTGCCAGCAGCTTGGTACTTGTGGGGCAGGAGAACACTGAAGCTTTCTTT. Translation: CASSLVLVGQENTEAFF. The variable domain in full, completed from reference TRBV5-5 and TRBJ1-1, reads DAGVTQSPTHLIKTRGQQVTLRCSPISGHKSVSWYQQVLGQGPQFIFQYYEKEERGRGNFPDRFSARQFPNYSSELNVNALLLGDSALYLCASSLVLVGQENTEAFFGQGTRLTVV.

The V gene is TRBV7-8, the J gene TRBJ2-1, with 9 bases that match TRBD2. This CDR3 has 14 residues. Germline CDR1 and CDR2: SGHVS and FQNEAQ. The V and J ends lost 7 bases and 7 bases, in that order; junction bases with no gene match: 8. The CDR3: CASTMGTSRNEQFF. The DNA for the CDR3 is TGTGCCAGCACCATGGGGACTAGCCGGAATGAGCAGTTCTTC.

This clone was observed a single time. The V gene is TRBV9, the J gene TRBJ2-2, with 9 bases fitting TRBD1. After removal of 0 bases from V and 5 bases from J, the junction contained 5 bases not matched to a gene. Germline V gene sequence: CDR1 SGDLS, CDR2 YYNGEE. CDR3 length: 16 amino acids. The CDR3 here is CASSVVTGGATGELFF. In DNA, the CDR3 is TGTGCCAGCAGCGTAGTCACAGGGGGCGCAACCGGGGAGCTGTTTTTT. Complete variable domain (other parts from reference TRBV9 and TRBJ2-2): DSGVTQTPKHLITATGQRVTLRCSPRSGDLSVYWYQQSLDQGLQFLIQYYNGEERAKGNILERFSAQQFPDLHSELNLSSLELGDSALYFCASSVVTGGATGELFFGEGSRLTVL.

This chain joins TRBV24-1 and TRBJ2-3, with 7 nucleotides matching TRBD1. Germline trimming cut 5 bases from V and 0 bases from J; bases unmatched to any gene: 7. Germline V gene sequence: CDR1 KGHDR, CDR2 SFDVKD. The CDR3 totals 16 residues. DNA of the CDR3: TGTGCCACCAGTGGCCTGACAGGGAGAAGCACAGATACGCAGTATTTT. It yields the protein CATSGLTGRSTDTQYF.